The present entry profiles one T cell receptor beta chain with its context. In its sample, this clone was seen a few times. Its antigen is currently not known. Base qualities are not provided; no much larger clone lies one nucleotide away. Additional DNA sequences in this sample encode the identical CDR3. These data originate in a study of shared clonotypes between healthy human individuals (dated by TCRdb to 2020 to 2021). Background for the entire study: Two women and a few men aged 18 to 49 years were included in the cohort. Each donor's leukapheresis produced roughly between roughly 0.85 and 9.5 billion PBMCs. Libraries were prepared and TCR repertoires were sequenced by different laboratories using diverse techniques, in order to increase sequencing depth and limit assay-specific biases. For each donor, CD4 naive and CD4 memory were each given three plates, CD8 naive was given two plates, and CD8 memory was given one plate. To estimate repertoire size and how much clonotype sharing occurs between individuals, the study deeply sequenced the blood TCR repertoires of five or six healthy adults.

TCR CDR3 regions were amplified from genomic DNA by multiplex PCR using the deep immunoSEQ assay. Genomic DNA extracted from each cell subset was distributed evenly over all wells of several immunoSEQ 96-well plates, and each plate served as one replicate. For sorted subsets, about 0.2 ug genomic DNA, equal to approximately 30,000 T cell genomes, was loaded into each replicate PCR. Purified libraries were measured with a Qubit 3.0 fluorometer, size-checked on a Bioanalyzer 2100, and measured again with the KAPA Library Quantification kit. A separate single-read 150-cycle Illumina NextSeq 550 flow cell was used to sequence each immunoSEQ 96-well plate. On the study's bioinformatics: Because only junctional sequences without quality scores were contained in the immunoSEQ output, filtering matching that applied to full-length reads could not be performed. Sequences were annotated with PyIR, a Python wrapper for IgBLAST v1.9, using IMGT germline references to assign V/J genes and CDR3. Reads were filtered out if the reads had weak V/J assignments (E-value above 1e-6), no CDR3, stop codons, out-of-frame junctions, or ambiguous translated residues. V3J clonotypes were defined as sequences sharing the same inferred V gene, J gene, and CDR3 amino acid sequence. To compute the percentage overlap between repertoires, the number of shared unique clonotypes was divided by the size of the smaller repertoire. Richness of each repertoire was evaluated using RTK rarefaction, the Chao1 estimator, and Recon v2.1 estimates of unobserved clonotypes. Generation probabilities for all TCRbeta clonotypes obtained by the gDNA method from four donors were computed using OLGA. TCRdb limited this immuneACCESS table to in-frame rearrangements with V and J called. A share of clones is missing; checked studies link under half to unresolved V genes, and the rest is unexplained. The V and J calls and the clone size are those of that table, but D and trimming were determined from the DNA. The sample table shows about 1.1 million clones, and 60% to 80% are seen once. The biggest ten clones account for about 0.94% of the sample.

V and J are truncated by 9 bases and 2 bases respectively, leaving an intervening sequence of 8 bases. CDR1 and CDR2, per the germline V gene, are MDHEN and SYDVKM. Reading from cysteine to phenylalanine, the CDR3 counts 12 amino acids. Of the read, only the CDR3 DNA is kept; its 36 bases are in frame from base 1. General study outcomes and caveats: Even with the large sequencing depth, rarefaction of the sorted-subset datasets indicated that sequencing was incomplete. Clonotypes shared by all four sorted-subset donors showed higher generation probabilities than non-shared clonotypes. When a few donors were compared, the shared fraction of clonotypes was around 5.1% for naive CD4, over 3% for naive CD8, more than 2% for memory CD4, and roughly 0.4% for memory CD8. Because the study included a small number of donors, the genetic and exposure-history diversity represented was limited. Sampling was limited to blood, and TCR repertoires in tissue likely differ from TCR repertoires in blood. Estimated clonotype richness was generally larger for naive than for memory subsets. Pairwise subsampling indicated that sequencing depth was expected to affect the degree of clonotype sharing among donors.

The donors were healthy, HIV-negative adults who had no recently reported acute infections or vaccinations. Every donor was a Caucasian adult residing in Nashville, Tennessee, USA. Magnetic negative selection was used to enrich CD4+ T cells, after which naive cells were positively selected on CD45RA and the negative fraction became the memory subset. Blood was collected by leukapheresis, and PBMCs were isolated by Ficoll-Histopaque density gradient centrifugation and then cryopreserved in liquid nitrogen vapor phase. Analytical flow cytometry was used to check the purity and quantity of every magnetically sorted T cell population. Each sorted fraction had its genomic DNA isolated and then quantified by UV absorbance on a Nanodrop 2000c.

The TCR originated in a man between 18 and 35 years old in good health. Some clones in this sample may be carry-over from other donors' samples. The rearrangement joined TRBV28 to TRBJ1-5, and the D gene may be TRBD1, 5 bases matching. Sequencing was performed on memory CD4+ T cells from PBMCs. The label giving this sample's cell subset or site can be read as: CD45RA-negative fraction. The nucleotide sequence is given as TGTGCCAGTCAGGGAGGCAATCAGCCCCAGCATTTT. The translation is CASQGGNQPQHF.